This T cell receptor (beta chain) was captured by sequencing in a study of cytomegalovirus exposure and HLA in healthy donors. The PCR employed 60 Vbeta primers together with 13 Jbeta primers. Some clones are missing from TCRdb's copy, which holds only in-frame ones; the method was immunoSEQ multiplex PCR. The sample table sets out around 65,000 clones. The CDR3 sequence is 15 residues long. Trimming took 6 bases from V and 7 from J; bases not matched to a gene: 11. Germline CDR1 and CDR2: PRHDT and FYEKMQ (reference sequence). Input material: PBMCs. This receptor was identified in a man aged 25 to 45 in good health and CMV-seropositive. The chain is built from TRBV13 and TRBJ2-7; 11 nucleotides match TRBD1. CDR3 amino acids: CASSLGTGGFYEQYF. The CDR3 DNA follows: TGTGCCAGCAGTCTTGGGACAGGGGGTTTTTATGAGCAGTACTTC.